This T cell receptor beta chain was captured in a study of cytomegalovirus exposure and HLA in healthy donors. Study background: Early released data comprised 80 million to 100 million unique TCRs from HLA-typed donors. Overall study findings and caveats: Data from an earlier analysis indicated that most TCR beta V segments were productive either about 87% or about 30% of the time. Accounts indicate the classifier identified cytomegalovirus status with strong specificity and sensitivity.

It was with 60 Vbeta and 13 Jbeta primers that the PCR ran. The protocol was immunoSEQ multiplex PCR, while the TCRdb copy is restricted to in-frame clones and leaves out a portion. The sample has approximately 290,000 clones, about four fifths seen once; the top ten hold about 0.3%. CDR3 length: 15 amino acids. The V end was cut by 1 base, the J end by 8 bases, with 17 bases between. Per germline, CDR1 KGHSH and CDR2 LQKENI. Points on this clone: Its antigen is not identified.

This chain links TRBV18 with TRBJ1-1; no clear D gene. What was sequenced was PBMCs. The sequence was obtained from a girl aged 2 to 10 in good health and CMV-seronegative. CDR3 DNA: TGTGCCAGCTCACCACTCAGTAGTCAGTCCGGGGAAGCTTTCTTT. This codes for CASSPLSSQSGEAFF.